This T cell receptor (beta chain) was found in a study of cytomegalovirus exposure and HLA in healthy donors (TCRdb year 2017). Study-level background: According to an earlier analysis of a few hundred of the donors, roughly 180 million T cells yielded 90 million to 130 million unique TCR beta sequences and around 280 Gb of sequence data. An early release that covered 500 to 800 HLA-typed donors contained 250 to 350 gigabases of sequencing data and about 84 million unique TCR sequences. Among the roughly 400 genotyped donors, 81% belonged to the genetic ancestry cluster associated with self-reported Caucasian donors. The study aimed to test whether cataloging public T cell receptors could reveal signatures of past pathogen exposure. Using immunosequencing, the study profiled T cell repertoires from 500 to 800 subjects and related those repertoires to cytomegalovirus serostatus. A separate validation cohort of approximately 130 different subjects was used in addition to the approximately 610-subject first cohort. To predict cytomegalovirus infection status, the study combined high-throughput TCR immunosequencing, statistical association of individual TCRs with disease status, and machine learning. A later analysis re-analyzed previously published TCR beta repertoires from 600 to 850 donors and added high-resolution HLA genotyping to study TCR occurrence patterns. In the later analysis, no new phenotypic data were used to find candidate immune exposures; instead, reliance was placed on TCR beta sequences and their occurrence across donors. In an earlier analysis of several hundred of the donors, high-throughput TCR beta sequencing was used to judge whether each TCR beta V gene segment behaved as functional or pseudogenic. Donor age, sex, ethnicity and CMV serostatus were collected together with the repertoire data. A later genetic analysis took genome-wide SNP genotypes for about 55% of the roughly 670 donors and used that subset as a discovery cohort. All discovery cohort repertoires had been generated using a single sequencing platform. Both class I and class II loci were covered by HLA typing, at four-digit resolution. Typing coverage differed by locus: A, B, C, DRB1 and DQB1 were typed in roughly 620-630 donors, DQA1 in around 500, DPA1 in around 610, and DPB1 in 450 to 480. Several DR-DQ haplotypes were handled as single units for association and clustering, since linkage in the cohort was strong. Across approximately 400 genotyped donors of the cohort, an average of approximately 220,000 unique TCR beta nucleotide sequences per donor were sequenced, and around 20% of those sequences were non-productive.

The germline V gene yields SGHTA for CDR1 and FQGNSA for CDR2. There are 15 amino acids in the CDR3, from cysteine to phenylalanine inclusive. Left in the record is the CDR3 DNA by itself, 45 bases read in frame from the first base. The cohort consisted of fewer than 700 healthy bone marrow donors. Cohort members were all nominally healthy when sampled, although unrecorded immune exposures were likely present. The donor was CMV seronegative and belonged to the group of 350 to 400 seronegative cohort members. Each donor provided a peripheral blood sample, and peripheral blood mononuclear cells were used for TCR beta sequencing. The Qiagen DNeasy Blood Extraction Kit was used to extract genomic DNA from the blood cell samples. Library preparation used the immunoSEQ multiplex PCR assay. For the multiplex PCR, a mixture combining 60 forward primers for TCR Vbeta segments and 13 reverse primers for TCR Jbeta segments was used. Amplification of the CDR3 region of rearranged TCR beta genes was performed with a multiplex PCR assay on genomic DNA. The Illumina HiSeq System was used to sequence the amplified TCR beta libraries as 87-base-pair reads. The authors' analysis ran thus. A later analysis counted tens of millions of unique TCR beta chains across the 550 to 750 repertoires, and some 12 million of these chains were shared by at least two donors. A nearest-neighbor algorithm error-corrected the raw reads and collapsed the reads into unique sequences, merging closely related sequences to remove PCR and sequencing errors. V, D and J gene segments were assigned by aligning CDR3 sequences to IMGT reference sequences. For a sequence to be retained, a match of at least six nucleotides was required to both a V gene segment and a J gene segment. Rearrangements were called productive when the CDR3 lacked stop codons and stayed in frame with V and J; all others were non-productive. CDR3 was defined according to IMGT convention as the region running from the second conserved V-encoded cysteine to the conserved J-encoded phenylalanine. The earlier analysis of 587 of the donors excluded any sequence lacking an unambiguous match to a single V gene segment. An earlier analysis of a few hundred of the donors called V segments functional above 56.7% productive rearrangements and segregating when the between-donor standard deviation exceeded 5%. A statistical classification framework was built for diagnosing cytomegalovirus status from the catalog of TCR beta chain sequences. V and J gene assignment, in a later analysis, came from comparing TCR nucleotide sequences with IMGT/GENE-DB human TR gene sequences. A later analysis assigned CDR3 sequences and most-parsimonious VDJ recombination scenarios with the TCRdist pipeline. In a later analysis, each TCR beta chain was defined by its CDR3 amino acid sequence together with its V-gene family, and reads without a unique V-gene family were excluded. To address suspected cross-contamination and a sequencing artifact, a later analysis removed 550 to 750 highly shared, low-generation-probability nucleotide sequences. In a later analysis, a clonal expansion index was calculated for each public chain from normalized within-repertoire ranks of inferred template counts. In a later analysis, generation probabilities were computed using a VDJ recombination model fitted to out-of-frame rearrangements, and the results were checked against IGoR. In a later analysis, TCR-TCR, TCR-HLA and TCR-CMV co-occurrence was scored with hypergeometric tests, and a repertoire-size bias correction was applied to TCR pairs. A later analysis estimated false discovery rates by permuting HLA or CMV assignments 20 times. In a later analysis, co-occurring TCRs were grouped with DBSCAN, and TCRdist sequence similarity was added when clustering was performed within HLA-allele-positive subsets. Repertoires with fewer than 30,000 or more than 120,000 public chains, plus five repertoires with anomalous nucleotide sharing, were excluded from co-occurrence clustering. In its TCRdb copy, this immuneACCESS table keeps in-frame sequences only and misses some clones. Where compared with another copy, unresolved V genes explain less than half of these, and the others have no known cause. V and J calls plus clone size are reproduced from that table; the DNA served to infer D and trimming. Counted in this sample were 140,000 or so clones; 80% to 85% of them appeared once. The ten largest clones represent under 3.5% of the sample.

In regard to this clone: The antigen it recognizes is unknown. Base qualities are not at hand, and no much larger clone is one base apart.

Points the paper makes about the study in general: Compared with equally common non-associated chains, HLA-associated TCR beta chains in a later analysis were more clonally expanded and had lower generation probabilities. It was suggested by the authors that the approach could potentially be generalized to other disease states and immunological phenotypes. Most TCR sequences were seen in very few donors, while some public TCRs were found in many individuals. Because HLA typing was unavailable for some donors at each locus, only the typed subset was used in association tests. The study listed approximately 150 TCR beta chains as associated with cytomegalovirus. The earlier analysis of almost 600 of the donors excluded approximately 15 rarely observed V segments, including chromosome 9 orphons, because counts were too low. Assigning TCR associations to individual alleles was difficult when HLA alleles, especially DR and DQ, strongly co-occurred. In this cohort, only TCR beta chains were sequenced, and detectable features were limited by the absence of alpha or paired-chain data. Specific HLA alleles were associated with 15,000 to 20,000 TCR beta sequences at a false discovery rate of 0.05 in a later analysis. In a later genetic analysis, a missense DCLRE1C variant was associated with V-gene and J-gene trimming of TCR beta chains, and the association was replicated in an independent cohort. Linkage disequilibrium might explain the correlated functional status among segregating V segments, but an unknown experimental factor could not be excluded. A later genetic analysis reported fewer N-insertions in productive TCRs among donors in an Asian-associated ancestry cluster than the roughly 690-donor mean. A later analysis found that TCR association rates varied across HLA loci, with DRB1 alleles showing the most associated TCRs and HLA-C alleles the fewest. According to a later analysis, most CMV-associated TCR beta chains appeared to be HLA-restricted, and the HLA associations seemed to be driven largely by CMV exposure. A group of highly shared sequence variants was considered likely to be a technical artifact of the sequencing pipeline. Immune exposure information for the cohort was limited to CMV serostatus. In an earlier analysis of 587 of the donors, most TCR beta V segments appeared in productive rearrangements about 90% or about 30% of the time, broadly matching IMGT annotations. Cytomegalovirus status was reported to be diagnosed by the classifier with high specificity and sensitivity in both the original and validation cohorts. Several of the top co-occurrence clusters appeared to be linked to parvovirus B19, influenza, CMV and Epstein-Barr virus, according to a later analysis. In vitro tests confirmed that a few of the cytomegalovirus-associated TCR beta chains recognize cytomegalovirus antigens. A further reported finding was that TCR beta sequences accurately predicted the HLA-A and HLA-B alleles for most subjects in the first cohort. Some IMGT-functional V segments, including TRBV6-2 and TRBV6-3, could not be distinguished by the 87-base-pair reads and were therefore excluded. Presence/absence analyses assumed roughly uniform sequencing depth across donors, an assumption that may not hold.

The material sequenced was PBMCs. This TCR was sampled from a woman aged 30 to 39 in good health and CMV-seronegative. This receptor chain uses TRBV7-2 and TRBJ2-5, with 14 central nucleotides matching TRBD2. The J call may be faulty, since TRBJ2-7 better matches the DNA end. The DNA reads as follows: TGTGCCAGCAGCATGACTAGCGGGGGGGCCTACGAGCAGTACTTC. Protein translation: CASSMTSGGAYEQYF.